Sequencing of this T cell receptor beta chain was carried out in a study of CD8+CD57+ T cells in acquired aplastic anemia. Turning to the study itself: Across the sorted CD4+ and CD8+ cells, DNA amounts averaged about 3 ug.

V lost 0 bases and J lost 3, with 10 bases in between. This CDR3 is built from 15 residues. Per the germline V gene, CDR1 is SGHTA and CDR2 is FQGNSA. Researchers used genomic DNA as the template to profile TCR beta VDJ and CDR3. TCRdb analysed the reads with MiXCR anew, one entry per CDR3 protein. Altogether roughly 420,000 distinct CDR3 sequences are present, about two thirds being singletons, with the ten largest covering 4%. Sequencing was performed on sorted CD4+, CD8+, or CD8+CD57+ T cells (not recorded which) from PBMCs. The receptor was derived from a human donor in good health, serving as a control. The chain joins TRBV7-2 to TRBJ2-3, with D possibly called TRBD1 or TRBD2 (6 bases each). The CDR3 is CASSLARGETDTQYF. CDR3 in DNA: TGTGCCAGCAGCTTAGCAAGGGGGGAAACAGATACGCAGTATTTT.